Given below is one TCR beta chain in context. Authors' processing steps: Amplification from reference gene primers served as the basis for estimated nucleated cell counts. The repertoire was sequenced with immunoSEQ multiplex PCR; TCRdb's copy has only in-frame clones and lacks some. The V and J calls and clone size were taken over from that table, and D and trimming were inferred from the DNA. Counted here are roughly 500,000 clones, approximately 92% occurring once; the ten biggest clones make up 0.8% to 0.9%. This CDR3 contains 14 residues. V lost 6 bases and J 8 bases, leaving 19 bases between the germline ends. From germline, CDR1 is DFQATT and CDR2 SNEGSKA (reference sequence). The record originates from a study of blood T cell repertoires in COVID-19. In the study overall: Both acute and convalescent COVID-19 samples were obtained from the United States, Italy and Spain. PBMCs, B-cell-depleted T cells, or T cells were the source of the cDNA or gDNA that made up the material.

The TCR was taken from a man younger than 30 with COVID-19, enrolled during active disease. This sequence joins TRBV20-1 and TRBJ1-4; maybe TRBD1 (6 bases). The sample taken for sequencing was peripheral blood. The CDR3 is CSASGDTIGEKLFF. CDR3 DNA: TGCAGTGCCAGTGGGGACACCATCGGAGAAAAACTGTTTTTT.